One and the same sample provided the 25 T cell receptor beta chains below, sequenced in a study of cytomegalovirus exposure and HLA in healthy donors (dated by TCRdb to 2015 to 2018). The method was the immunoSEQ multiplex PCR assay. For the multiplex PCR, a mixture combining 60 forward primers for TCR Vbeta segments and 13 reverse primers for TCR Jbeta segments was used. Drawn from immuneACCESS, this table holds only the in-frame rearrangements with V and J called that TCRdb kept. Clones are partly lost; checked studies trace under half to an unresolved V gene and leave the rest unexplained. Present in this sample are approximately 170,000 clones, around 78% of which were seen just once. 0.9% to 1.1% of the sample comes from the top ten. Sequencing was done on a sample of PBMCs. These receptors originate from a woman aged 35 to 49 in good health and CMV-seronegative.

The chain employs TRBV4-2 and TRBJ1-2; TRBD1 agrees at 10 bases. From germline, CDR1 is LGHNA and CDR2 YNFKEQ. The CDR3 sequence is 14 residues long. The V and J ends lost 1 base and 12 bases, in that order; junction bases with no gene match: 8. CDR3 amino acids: CASSQGGETGGHTF. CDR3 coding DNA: TGTGCCAGCAGCCAAGGGGGGGAGACAGGGGGCCACACCTTC.

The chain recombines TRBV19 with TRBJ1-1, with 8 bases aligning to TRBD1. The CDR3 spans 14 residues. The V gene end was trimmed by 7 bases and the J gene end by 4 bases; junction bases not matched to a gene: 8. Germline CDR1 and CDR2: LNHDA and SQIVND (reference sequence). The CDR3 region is CASKTQTGGTEAFF. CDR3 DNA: TGTGCCAGTAAGACCCAAACAGGGGGCACTGAAGCTTTCTTT. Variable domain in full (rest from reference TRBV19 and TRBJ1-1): DGGITQSPKYLFRKEGQNVTLSCEQNLNHDAMYWYRQDPGQGLRLIYYSQIVNDFQKGDIAEGYSVSREKKESFPLTVTSAQKNPTAFYLCASKTQTGGTEAFFGQGTRLTVV.

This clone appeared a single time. This CDR3 is CASSFNLAGGDEQFF. For the CDR3, the DNA is TGCGCCAGCAGCTTCAACCTAGCGGGAGGGGATGAGCAGTTCTTC. The gene calls are TRBV5-1 and TRBJ2-1; 12 bases map to TRBD2. V was clipped by 2 bases and J by 8 bases; unmatched bases: 5. Germline CDR1 is SGHRS and CDR2 is YFSETQ. This CDR3 is built from 15 residues.

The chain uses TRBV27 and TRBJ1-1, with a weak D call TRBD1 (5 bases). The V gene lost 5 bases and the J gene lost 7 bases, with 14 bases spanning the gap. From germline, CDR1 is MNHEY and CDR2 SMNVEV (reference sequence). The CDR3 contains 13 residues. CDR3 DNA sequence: TGTGCCAGCAGTCCGACAGCTCTTTTTGAAGCTTTCTTT. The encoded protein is CASSPTALFEAFF.

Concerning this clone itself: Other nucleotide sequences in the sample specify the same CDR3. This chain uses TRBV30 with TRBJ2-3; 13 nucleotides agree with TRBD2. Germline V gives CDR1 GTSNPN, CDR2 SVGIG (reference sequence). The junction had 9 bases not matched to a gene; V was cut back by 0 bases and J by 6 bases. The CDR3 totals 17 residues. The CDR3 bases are TGTGCCTGGAGTGTACGGAGGACTAGCGGGAGTACGGATACGCAGTATTTT. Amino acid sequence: CAWSVRRTSGSTDTQYF.

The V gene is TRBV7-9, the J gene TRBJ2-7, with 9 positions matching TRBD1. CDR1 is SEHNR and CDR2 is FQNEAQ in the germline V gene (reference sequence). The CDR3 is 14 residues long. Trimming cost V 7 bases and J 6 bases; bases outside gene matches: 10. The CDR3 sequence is CASKPPKDRGEQYF. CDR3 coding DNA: TGTGCCAGCAAGCCACCCAAGGACAGGGGCGAGCAGTACTTC.

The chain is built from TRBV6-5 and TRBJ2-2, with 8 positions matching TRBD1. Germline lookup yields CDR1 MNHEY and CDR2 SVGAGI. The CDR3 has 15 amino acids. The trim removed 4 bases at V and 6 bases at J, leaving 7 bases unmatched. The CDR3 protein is CASSLGAGGSGELFF. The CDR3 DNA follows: TGTGCCAGCAGTTTAGGGGCAGGGGGCTCCGGGGAGCTGTTTTTT.

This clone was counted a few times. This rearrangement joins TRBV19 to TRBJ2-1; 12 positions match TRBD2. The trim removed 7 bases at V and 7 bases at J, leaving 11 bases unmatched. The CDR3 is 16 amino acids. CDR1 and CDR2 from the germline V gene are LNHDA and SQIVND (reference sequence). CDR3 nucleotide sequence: TGTGCCAGTACCCACTCCCCTACTAGCGGGAGGAATGAGCAGTTCTTC. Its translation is CASTHSPTSGRNEQFF.

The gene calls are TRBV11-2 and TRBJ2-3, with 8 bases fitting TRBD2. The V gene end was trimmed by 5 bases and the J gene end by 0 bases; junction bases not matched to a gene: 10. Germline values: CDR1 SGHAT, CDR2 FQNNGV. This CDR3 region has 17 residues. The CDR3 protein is CASSLNGLAGSTDTQYF. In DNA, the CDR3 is TGTGCCAGCAGCCTGAATGGCCTAGCGGGTAGCACAGATACGCAGTATTTT.

In DNA, the CDR3 is TGTGCCAGCAGTTCCCGCAGGGGGGAGAGGGAAAAACTGTTTTTT. It is translated as CASSSRRGEREKLFF. The chain links TRBV28 to TRBJ1-4, with 7 bases fitting TRBD1. V lost 4 bases and J lost 8; bases outside the gene matches: 10. This CDR3 region has 15 residues. The germline gives CDR1 MDHEN, CDR2 SYDVKM.

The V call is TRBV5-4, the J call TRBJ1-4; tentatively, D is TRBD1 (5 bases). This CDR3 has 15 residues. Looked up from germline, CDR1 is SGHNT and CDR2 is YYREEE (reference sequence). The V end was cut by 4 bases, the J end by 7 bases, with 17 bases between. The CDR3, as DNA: TGTGCCAGCAGCCTTGGAGTCAGGGTAGGTGAAAAACTGTTTTTT. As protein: CASSLGVRVGEKLFF. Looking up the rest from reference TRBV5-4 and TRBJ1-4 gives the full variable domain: ETGVTQSPTHLIKTRGQQVTLRCSSQSGHNTVSWYQQALGQGPQFIFQYYREEENGRGNFPPRFSGLQFPNYSSELNVNALELDDSALYLCASSLGVRVGEKLFFGSGTQLSVL.

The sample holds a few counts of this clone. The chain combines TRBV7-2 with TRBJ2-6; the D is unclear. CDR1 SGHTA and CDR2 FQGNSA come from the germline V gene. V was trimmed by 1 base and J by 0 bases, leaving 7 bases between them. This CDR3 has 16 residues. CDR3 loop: CASSLDGTSGANVLTF. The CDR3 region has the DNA TGTGCCAGCAGCTTAGACGGTACCTCTGGGGCCAACGTCCTGACTTTC.

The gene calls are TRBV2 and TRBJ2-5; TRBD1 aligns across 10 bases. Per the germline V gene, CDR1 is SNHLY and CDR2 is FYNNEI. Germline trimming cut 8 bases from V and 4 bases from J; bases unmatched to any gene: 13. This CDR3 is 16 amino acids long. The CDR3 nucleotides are TGTGCCAGCGTCTATACCGGGACAGGGGTCCTAGAGACCCAGTACTTC. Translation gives CASVYTGTGVLETQYF.

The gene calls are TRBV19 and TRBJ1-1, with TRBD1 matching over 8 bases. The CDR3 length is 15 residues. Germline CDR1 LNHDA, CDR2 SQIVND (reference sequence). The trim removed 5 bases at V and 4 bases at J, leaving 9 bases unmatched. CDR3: CASSAFGQGGTEAFF. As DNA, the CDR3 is TGTGCCAGTAGTGCTTTCGGACAGGGAGGCACTGAAGCTTTCTTT. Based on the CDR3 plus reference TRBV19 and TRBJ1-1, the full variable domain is DGGITQSPKYLFRKEGQNVTLSCEQNLNHDAMYWYRQDPGQGLRLIYYSQIVNDFQKGDIAEGYSVSREKKESFPLTVTSAQKNPTAFYLCASSAFGQGGTEAFFGQGTRLTVV.

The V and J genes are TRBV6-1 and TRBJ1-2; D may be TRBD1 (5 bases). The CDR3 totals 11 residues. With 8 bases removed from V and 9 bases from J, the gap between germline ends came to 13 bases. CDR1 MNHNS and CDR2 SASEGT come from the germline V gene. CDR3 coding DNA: TGTGCCAGCTCTTTCAGACAGAGCTACACCTTC. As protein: CASSFRQSYTF.

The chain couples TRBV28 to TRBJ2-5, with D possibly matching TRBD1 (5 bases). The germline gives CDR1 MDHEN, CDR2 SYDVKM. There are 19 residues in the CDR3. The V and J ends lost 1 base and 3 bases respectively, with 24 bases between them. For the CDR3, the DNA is TGTGCCAGCAGTTTATCCAGGGTGGTGTGGGGAAAAGATAAAGAGACCCAGTACTTC. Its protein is CASSLSRVVWGKDKETQYF.

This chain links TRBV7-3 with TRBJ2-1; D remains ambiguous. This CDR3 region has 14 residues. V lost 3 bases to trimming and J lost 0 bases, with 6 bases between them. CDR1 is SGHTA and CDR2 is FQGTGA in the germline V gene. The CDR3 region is CASSLRHSYNEQFF. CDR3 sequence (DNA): TGTGCCAGCAGCTTGCGGCACTCCTACAATGAGCAGTTCTTC.

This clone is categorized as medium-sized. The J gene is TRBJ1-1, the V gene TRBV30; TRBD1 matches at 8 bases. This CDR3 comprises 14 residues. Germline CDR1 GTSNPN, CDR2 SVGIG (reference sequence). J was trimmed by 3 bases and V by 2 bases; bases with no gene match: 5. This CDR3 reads CAWSFSGGYTEAFF. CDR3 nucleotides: TGTGCCTGGAGTTTTTCAGGGGGCTACACTGAAGCTTTCTTT. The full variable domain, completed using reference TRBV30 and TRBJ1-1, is SQTIHQWPATLVQPVGSPLSLECTVEGTSNPNLYWYRQAAGRGLQLLFYSVGIGQISSEVPQNLSASRPQDRQFILSSKKLLLSDSGFYLCAWSFSGGYTEAFFGQGTRLTVV.

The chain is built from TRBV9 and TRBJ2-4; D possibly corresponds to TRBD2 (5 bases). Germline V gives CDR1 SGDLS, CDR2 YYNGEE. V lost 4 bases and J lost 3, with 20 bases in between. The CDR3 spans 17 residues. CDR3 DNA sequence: TGTGCCAGCAGCCCAGGACTGGACGGCCCGGGCAAAAACATTCAGTACTTC. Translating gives CASSPGLDGPGKNIQYF.

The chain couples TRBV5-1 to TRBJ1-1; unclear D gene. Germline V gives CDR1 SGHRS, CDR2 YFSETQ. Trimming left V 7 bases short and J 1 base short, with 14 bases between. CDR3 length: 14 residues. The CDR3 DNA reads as TGCGCCAGCTCTATCGACCCAGGGAACACTGAAGCTTTCTTT. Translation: CASSIDPGNTEAFF.

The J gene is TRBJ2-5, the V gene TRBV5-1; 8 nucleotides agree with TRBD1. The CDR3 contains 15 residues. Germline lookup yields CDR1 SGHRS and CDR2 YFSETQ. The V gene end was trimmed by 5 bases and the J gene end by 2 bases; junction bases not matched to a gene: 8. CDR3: CASRFGQGWQETQYF. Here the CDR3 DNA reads TGCGCCAGCAGGTTCGGACAGGGTTGGCAAGAGACCCAGTACTTC.

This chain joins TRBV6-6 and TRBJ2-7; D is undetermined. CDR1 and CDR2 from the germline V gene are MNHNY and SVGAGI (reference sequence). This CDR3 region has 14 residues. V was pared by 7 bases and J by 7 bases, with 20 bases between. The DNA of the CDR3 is TGTGCCAGCAATAACCCCCCCGGAGTAAGGGAGCAGTACTTC. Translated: CASNNPPGVREQYF.

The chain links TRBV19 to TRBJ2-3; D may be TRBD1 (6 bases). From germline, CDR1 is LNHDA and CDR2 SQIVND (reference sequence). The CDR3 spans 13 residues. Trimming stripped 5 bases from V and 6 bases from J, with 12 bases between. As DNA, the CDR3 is TGTGCCAGTAGTTCACAGGGATTGGATACGCAGTATTTT. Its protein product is CASSSQGLDTQYF. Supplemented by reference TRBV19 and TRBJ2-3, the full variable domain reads DGGITQSPKYLFRKEGQNVTLSCEQNLNHDAMYWYRQDPGQGLRLIYYSQIVNDFQKGDIAEGYSVSREKKESFPLTVTSAQKNPTAFYLCASSSQGLDTQYFGPGTRLTVL.

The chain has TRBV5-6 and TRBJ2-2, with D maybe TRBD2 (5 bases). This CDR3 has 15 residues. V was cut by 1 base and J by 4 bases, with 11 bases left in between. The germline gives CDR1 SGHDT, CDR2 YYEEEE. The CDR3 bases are TGTGCCAGCAGCTTGAATCCCGGGATCACCGGGGAGCTGTTTTTT. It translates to CASSLNPGITGELFF.

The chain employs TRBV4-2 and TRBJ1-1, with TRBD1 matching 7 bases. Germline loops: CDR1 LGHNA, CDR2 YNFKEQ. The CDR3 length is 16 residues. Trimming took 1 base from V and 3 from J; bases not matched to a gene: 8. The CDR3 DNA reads TGTGCCAGCAGCCAAGCATTTGTACAGGGGTACACTGAAGCTTTCTTT. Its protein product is CASSQAFVQGYTEAFF.